The 12 T cell receptor beta chains below come from one sample, sequenced in a study of sequential checkpoint blockade in melanoma (dated by TCRdb to 2018 to 2020). Libraries were made using the immunoSEQ multiplex PCR assay. TCRdb obtained this table from immuneACCESS and retained in-frame rearrangements with V and J assigned. These tables miss some clones; where compared with another copy, unresolved V genes account for less than half of the shortfall, and the remainder is unexplained. The sample has approximately 9,300 clones on record, around 73% of them singletons. About 15% of the sample comes from the top ten. Per the publication, the treatment or condition label means: randomized to nivolumab then ipilimumab (arm A) or the reverse (arm B). The source material was CD8+ T cells sorted from blood (inferred from file names), sampled from a patient given nivolumab and ipilimumab in sequence. All receptors derive from a human donor with melanoma.

This clone has a handful of counts. CDR3 sequence reads: CAISEDGTGAGQPQHF. CDR3 nucleotide sequence: TGTGCCATCAGTGAGGACGGGACAGGGGCAGGTCAGCCCCAGCATTTT. The chain joins TRBV10-3 to TRBJ1-5, with TRBD1 identical over 10 bases. This CDR3 region has 16 residues. J lost 6 bases, V lost 2 bases, and 7 bases had no gene match. Germline CDR1 and CDR2: ENHRY and SYGVKD.

J is TRBJ2-7 and V is TRBV11-2, with TRBD1 as a possible D gene (5 bases). This CDR3 region has 13 residues. Deletions cut 2 bases from V and 3 bases from J, with 8 bases between. Germline CDR1 reads SGHAT; CDR2 reads FQNNGV. CDR3 coding DNA: TGTGCCAGCAGCTTAAGTAGGGGCTACGAGCAGTACTTC. This translates into CASSLSRGYEQYF.

The gene calls are TRBV7-9 and TRBJ1-1, with a possible D match to TRBD1 (5 bases). Looked up from germline, CDR1 is SEHNR and CDR2 is FQNEAQ (reference sequence). The CDR3 is 13 amino acids. V lost 3 bases and J 5 bases, leaving 10 bases between the germline ends. The CDR3 nucleotides read TGTGCCAGCAGCTTGTGGGGGGAAACTGAAGCTTTCTTT. Residues: CASSLWGETEAFF.

V is TRBV25-1 and J is TRBJ2-7; TRBD1 matches at 9 bases. The junction had 3 bases not matched to a gene; V was cut back by 4 bases and J by 2 bases. Germline-derived CDR1 and CDR2 are MGHDK and SYGVNS. The CDR3 is 14 residues long. CDR3 residues: CASSVGTGTYEQYF. DNA of the CDR3: TGTGCCAGCAGTGTTGGGACAGGGACCTACGAGCAGTACTTC.

CDR3 nucleotides: TGTGCCAGCAGCTGGCGGGGCACTAAACTGGACGAGCAGTACTTC. This translates into CASSWRGTKLDEQYF. The chain employs TRBV11-2 and TRBJ2-7; D is possibly TRBD2 (6 bases). CDR1 and CDR2 (germline): SGHAT, FQNNGV. The V gene lost 4 bases and the J gene lost 5 bases, with 18 bases spanning the gap. The CDR3 length is 15 residues.

V usage is TRBV19 and J usage is TRBJ2-1, with D possibly being TRBD1 (6 bases). The CDR3 loop spans 12 amino acids. Between the trimmed V and J ends, which lost 2 bases and 7 bases, there was a span of 6 bases. Germline lookup yields CDR1 LNHDA and CDR2 SQIVND (reference sequence). The CDR3 DNA reads TGTGCCAGTAGTATAAGGGGGAATGAGCAGTTCTTC. Encoded protein: CASSIRGNEQFF. Full variable domain (outside the CDR3, taken from reference TRBV19 and TRBJ2-1): DGGITQSPKYLFRKEGQNVTLSCEQNLNHDAMYWYRQDPGQGLRLIYYSQIVNDFQKGDIAEGYSVSREKKESFPLTVTSAQKNPTAFYLCASSIRGNEQFFGPGTRLTVL.

The V and J genes are TRBV13 and TRBJ1-2; 8 bases fit TRBD1. The CDR3 contains 14 residues. Losses at the gene ends were 3 bases for V and 6 bases for J; bases not matched to a gene: 6. The germline V gene has CDR1 PRHDT and CDR2 FYEKMQ (reference sequence). Here the CDR3 reads CASSFRTGFDGYTF. The CDR3 nucleotides are TGTGCCAGCAGCTTCCGGACAGGGTTTGATGGCTACACCTTC. The entire variable domain, with the rest obtained from reference TRBV13 and TRBJ1-2, is as follows: AAGVIQSPRHLIKEKRETATLKCYPIPRHDTVYWYQQGPGQDPQFLISFYEKMQSDKGSIPDRFSAQQFSDYHSELNMSSLELGDSALYFCASSFRTGFDGYTFGSGTRLTVV.

The CDR3 spells CASRVISGQNYGYTF. The DNA of the CDR3 is TGTGCCAGCAGAGTTATTTCGGGACAGAACTATGGCTACACCTTC. This chain joins TRBV6-1 and TRBJ1-2; 7 bases fit TRBD1. CDR1 MNHNS and CDR2 SASEGT come from the germline V gene. V shed 6 bases, J shed 2 bases, and the junction held 9 bases outside the gene matches. The CDR3 length is 15 residues.

This clone was observed once. This rearrangement joins TRBV6-6 to TRBJ1-2, with 7 bases matching TRBD1. With 2 bases clipped from V and 3 bases from J, the junction kept 0 bases outside the gene matches. The CDR3 length is 13 residues. Looked up from germline, CDR1 is MNHNY and CDR2 is SVGAGI (reference sequence). The CDR3 region has the DNA TGTGCCAGCAGTTACACAGGGGACTATGGCTACACCTTC. It specifies CASSYTGDYGYTF.

This clone is labeled large. This chain links TRBV6-1 with TRBJ2-5; TRBD2 might be the D (6 bases). The CDR3 is 15 residues long. Looked up from germline, CDR1 is MNHNS and CDR2 is SASEGT. V shed 8 bases and J shed 5 bases, with 21 bases lying between them. The CDR3 coding sequence is TGTGCCAGCTCGAGTGCGCCTAGCGCCCCGGAGACCCAGTACTTC. Encoded protein: CASSSAPSAPETQYF.

V usage is TRBV25-1 and J usage is TRBJ1-2, with 8 bases matching TRBD1. Germline-derived CDR1 and CDR2 are MGHDK and SYGVNS. The CDR3 is 13 amino acids. The V segment lost 5 bases and the J segment 6 bases; nucleotides outside the gene matches: 5. The CDR3 nucleotides read TGTGCCAGCAGTTGGGACAGGCAAAATGGCTACACCTTC. This encodes CASSWDRQNGYTF.

V gene TRBV6-4 combines with J gene TRBJ2-1, with a tentative D call TRBD2 (6 bases). The CDR3 is 15 amino acids. The germline V gene has CDR1 MRHNA and CDR2 SNTAGT. The germline V and J ends were trimmed by 0 bases and 10 bases, with 16 bases remaining between them. This chain's CDR3 is CASSDSSDAGREQFF. In nucleotides, the CDR3 is TGTGCCAGCAGTGACTCGAGCGACGCGGGGAGGGAGCAGTTCTTC.